Presented here are 15 T cell receptor beta chains from one specimen sequenced in a study of shared clonotypes between healthy human individuals. Sequencing was performed with immunoSEQ multiplex PCR; in TCRdb, only in-frame clones are kept and a portion is missing. The sample contains more than 900,000 clones, approximately 78% of which appear only once. The sequenced material came from memory CD4+ T cells from PBMCs. Subset of the sample: CD45RA-negative fraction. These receptors were taken from a man between 18 and 29 years old in good health. Some clones in this sample may be carry-over from other donors' samples.

This clone was counted a single time. This chain links TRBV9 with TRBJ2-1, with TRBD2 matching over 10 bases. V lost 3 bases and J lost 7; bases outside the gene matches: 10. Germline CDR1 SGDLS, CDR2 YYNGEE. The CDR3 has 16 amino acids. The DNA for the CDR3 is TGTGCCAGCAGCGCCCCGTTGGCTAGCGGGAGAAATGAGCAGTTCTTC. It codes for CASSAPLASGRNEQFF.

This clone was seen a handful of times. The gene calls are TRBV7-2 and TRBJ2-3; unclear D gene. CDR1 SGHTA and CDR2 FQGNSA come from the germline V gene. The CDR3 runs to 13 residues. Between the trimmed V and J ends, which lost 4 bases and 4 bases, there was a span of 9 bases. The CDR3 spells CASSSRSSDTQYF. Written as DNA, the CDR3 is TGTGCCAGCAGCTCCCGGTCGTCAGATACGCAGTATTTT. The full variable domain, with the rest looked up from reference TRBV7-2 and TRBJ2-3, is GAGVSQSPSNKVTEKGKDVELRCDPISGHTALYWYRQSLGQGLEFLIYFQGNSAPDKSGLPSDRFSAERTGGSVSTLTIQRTQQEDSAVYLCASSSRSSDTQYFGPGTRLTVL.

J is TRBJ2-1 and V is TRBV28; D is perhaps TRBD1 (7 bases). The germline gives CDR1 MDHEN, CDR2 SYDVKM. The CDR3 runs to 17 residues. V shed 6 bases and J shed 3 bases, with 21 bases lying between them. Here the CDR3 DNA reads TGTGCCAGCAGCCGACCCCCGGGGGCAGGGGGCTACAATGAGCAGTTCTTC. This sequence encodes CASSRPPGAGGYNEQFF.

The chain has TRBV4-1 and TRBJ2-3, with TRBD2 matching 9 bases. The CDR3 spans 15 residues. With V trimmed by 5 bases and J by 7 bases, 10 bases remained unmatched. CDR1 MGHRA and CDR2 YSYEKL come from the germline V gene. CDR3 bases: TGCGCCAGCAGCTGGGGACTAGCCGTGGAAAATACGCAGTATTTT. Translation: CASSWGLAVENTQYF.

This clone showed up just a few times. V and J are TRBV9 and TRBJ2-1; 8 positions match TRBD2. With V trimmed by 5 bases and J by 0 bases, 4 bases remained unmatched. The CDR3 has 15 amino acids. Germline CDR1 is SGDLS and CDR2 is YYNGEE. The CDR3 coding sequence is TGTGCCAGCAGTGCGACTAGCGCCTCCTACAATGAGCAGTTCTTC. This sequence encodes CASSATSASYNEQFF. The full variable domain, completed using reference TRBV9 and TRBJ2-1, is DSGVTQTPKHLITATGQRVTLRCSPRSGDLSVYWYQQSLDQGLQFLIQYYNGEERAKGNILERFSAQQFPDLHSELNLSSLELGDSALYFCASSATSASYNEQFFGPGTRLTVL.

This clone was seen a few times. The V call is TRBV7-9, the J call TRBJ2-6; D may be TRBD1 or TRBD2 (6 bases each). The V gene's germline CDR1 is SEHNR and CDR2 FQNEAQ (reference sequence). This CDR3 comprises 15 residues. V gave up 10 bases and J gave up 0 bases, with 13 bases separating them. In DNA form, the CDR3 reads TGTGCCATGGGGGGCGTGAGCTCTGGGGCCAACGTCCTGACTTTC. Translating gives CAMGGVSSGANVLTF.

The chain carries TRBV18 and TRBJ2-7; D is possibly TRBD1 or TRBD2 (6 bases each). Germline lookup yields CDR1 KGHSH and CDR2 LQKENI. The CDR3 contains 14 residues. The ends were cut back, 3 bases at V and 7 bases at J, with 16 bases in the middle. CDR3 residues: CASSPPGGSWEQYF. The CDR3 nucleotides are TGTGCCAGCTCACCTCCCGGGGGCAGTTGGGAGCAGTACTTC.

Details on this clone: One base separates it from a far larger clone, so it is likely a read error. This sequence joins TRBV7-9 and TRBJ1-2; 7 nucleotides line up with TRBD1. This CDR3 region has 12 residues. The germline V gene has CDR1 SEHNR and CDR2 FQNEAQ (reference sequence). This chain's CDR3 is CASSVGQASYAF. CDR3 bases: TGTGCCAGCAGCGTCGGACAGGCTAGCTACGCCTTC.

The chain joins TRBV6-1 to TRBJ2-7, with a possible D match to TRBD1 (5 bases). The CDR3 is 13 amino acids. V lost 8 bases to trimming and J lost 2 bases, with 13 bases between them. The germline V gene encodes CDR1 MNHNS and CDR2 SASEGT. This CDR3 reads CASSRESTYEQYF. DNA of the CDR3: TGTGCCAGCTCCAGGGAATCAACCTACGAGCAGTACTTC.

The chain uses TRBV5-4 and TRBJ2-1; unclear D gene. The germline gives CDR1 SGHNT, CDR2 YYREEE (reference sequence). The V end was cut by 0 bases, the J end by 0 bases, with 13 bases between. The CDR3 is made up of 17 amino acids. The CDR3 nucleotides read TGTGCCAGCAGCTTGGGTTCTGGCGTGGCCTCCTACAATGAGCAGTTCTTC. Translating it yields CASSLGSGVASYNEQFF. Full variable domain (missing parts from reference TRBV5-4 and TRBJ2-1): ETGVTQSPTHLIKTRGQQVTLRCSSQSGHNTVSWYQQALGQGPQFIFQYYREEENGRGNFPPRFSGLQFPNYSSELNVNALELDDSALYLCASSLGSGVASYNEQFFGPGTRLTVL.

The V gene is TRBV5-1, the J gene TRBJ2-1, with 12 nucleotides matching TRBD2. Losses at the gene ends were 3 bases for V and 2 bases for J; bases not matched to a gene: 6. This CDR3 comprises 17 residues. Germline V lookup: CDR1 SGHRS, CDR2 YFSETQ. The CDR3 loop reads CASSWELAGGTYNEQFF. CDR3 nucleotides: TGCGCCAGCAGCTGGGAACTAGCGGGAGGAACCTACAATGAGCAGTTCTTC.

This clone has a single count. The chain recombines TRBV27 with TRBJ1-5, with D hard to call. Trimming took off 3 bases at V and 1 base at J, with 13 bases between the two ends. CDR1 and CDR2 (germline): MNHEY, SMNVEV (reference sequence). The CDR3 runs to 16 residues. The CDR3, as DNA: TGTGCCAGCAGTTTTGCAGGATTTATGAGCAATCAGCCCCAGCATTTT. It encodes CASSFAGFMSNQPQHF.

This clone occurred many times. In the same sample, other DNA sequences code for this CDR3. V gene TRBV5-1 combines with J gene TRBJ2-3, with 8 bases matching TRBD1. The CDR3 spans 14 residues. Germline CDR1 is SGHRS and CDR2 is YFSETQ. The J segment lost 4 bases and the V segment lost 4 bases, leaving 5 bases of the junction unmatched. The CDR3 loop reads CASSHGQGADTQYF. CDR3 nucleotides: TGCGCCAGCAGCCACGGACAGGGCGCAGATACGCAGTATTTT.

This sequence joins TRBV13 and TRBJ1-2, with unresolved D. V lost 5 bases to trimming and J lost 3 bases, with 16 bases between them. Germline values: CDR1 PRHDT, CDR2 FYEKMQ (reference sequence). This CDR3 is built from 15 residues. The DNA of the CDR3 is TGTGCCAGCAGCGTAACCAGGAGGTTGGACTATGGCTACACCTTC. Amino acids: CASSVTRRLDYGYTF.

The V gene is TRBV7-7, the J gene TRBJ2-1; the match to TRBD1 covers 8 bases. CDR1 SSHAT and CDR2 FNYEAQ come from the germline V gene (reference sequence). The ends lost 1 base at V and 10 bases at J; junction bases unmatched: 9. The CDR3 spans 15 residues. The CDR3: CASSLVQGGEEEQFF. The CDR3 DNA reads TGTGCCAGCAGCTTAGTACAGGGGGGCGAGGAGGAGCAGTTCTTC.